Sequencing of this TCR beta chain was carried out in a study of T-cell reconstitution after alpha-beta-depleted transplantation in children (dated by TCRdb to about 2016). With respect to the entire study: T-cell immune reconstitution after TCRalphabeta/CD19-depleted allogeneic hematopoietic cell transplantation in children was quantitatively tracked in the study by means of TCR repertoire profiling.

With respect to this clonotype: Which antigen it targets is not known. The sample holds no much larger clone one base away, and base qualities are not on file.

The sample's treatment or condition, from its label and the paper: allogeneic hematopoietic cell transplantation with graft depleted of TCRalphabeta T cells and CD19 B cells. The children who served as transplant recipients had been given grafts of TCRalphabeta/CD19-depleted allogeneic hematopoietic cells. The library came from PCR. For sequencing, an Illumina HiSeq 2500 was employed. Molecular barcoding was employed in the preparation of TCR libraries, with unique molecular identifiers being used to normalize TCRbeta repertoire quantification. TCRdb passed the public sequencing reads through fastp at Q25 and MiXCR, retaining productive beta sequences. Rows merge per CDR3 protein into single entries with the most common DNA and genes. Recorded for this sample are some 840,000 distinct CDR3 sequences; around 17% of them occurred a single time. The ten largest account for approximately 5% of the sample.

The CDR3 sequence holds 16 residues, the cysteine and phenylalanine included. Only the CDR3 DNA stays, 48 bases, in frame from base 1. Trimming removed 0 bases from V and 4 bases from J, leaving 15 bases between the germline ends. CDR1 and CDR2 are read off the germline V gene (reference sequence) as LNHNV and YYDKDF. Summary of the overall study and its limitations: About two months after transplant, the apparently early recovery of alphabetaT-cell counts reportedly depended on just several hundred clones that had expanded rapidly and came from non-depleted graft cells. Over subsequent months, a decline in hyperexpanded clone frequencies was noted, and after one year, T-cell counts and TCRbeta diversity were mostly ascribed to newly produced T cells. The high TCRbeta diversity at day 60 in some patients was ascribed to recipient T cells and intrathymic progenitors that had survived conditioning.

The sample here was PBMCs, mostly from graft donor cells, taken 360 days after TCRalphabeta/CD19-depleted stem cell transplant. The TCR comes from a male patient between 10 and 17 years old who had a stem cell transplant for acute lymphoblastic leukemia, so the T cells may come from the graft donor. The V gene is TRBV15 and the J gene is TRBJ1-2, with no D gene named confidently. This receptor carries the CDR3 CATSREAVKAFYGYTF. The sequence in DNA is TGTGCCACCAGCAGAGAGGCAGTTAAAGCTTTCTATGGCTACACCTTC.